The rows below give T cell receptor beta chains drawn from one sample of a study of cytotoxic CD8 clonotypes in ibrutinib-treated CLL. Using immunoSEQ multiplex PCR, the repertoire was profiled, and TCRdb retains in-frame clones only, with some absent. The data show fewer than 300,000 clones, around 69% seen once. Sequencing used PBMCs, obtained at disease progression, from a patient treated with ibrutinib. These TCRs come from a human donor with chronic lymphocytic leukemia. CDR3s include the opening cysteine and the closing phenylalanine or tryptophan. D genes are given only for firm matches. Only part of the rows carry a size: once, few, many, or a class if the clone is expanded.

d_call: NA; clone_size: NA; v_call: TRBV27; j_call: TRBJ2-3; cdr3_length: 14; cdr3_nt: TGTGCCAGCAGTTTACGGACTAACACAGATACGCAGTATTTT; cdr3_aa: CASSLRTNTDTQYF
d_call: NA; clone_size: NA; v_call: TRBV18; j_call: TRBJ2-1; cdr3_length: 14; cdr3_nt: TGTGCCAGCTCTCCTGCGGGGCCCTACAATGAGCAGTTCTTC; cdr3_aa: CASSPAGPYNEQFF
d_call: NA; clone_size: NA; v_call: TRBV29-1; j_call: TRBJ2-5; cdr3_length: 11; cdr3_nt: TGCAGCGCGGGACTGCAAGAGACCCAGTACTTC; cdr3_aa: CSAGLQETQYF
d_call: TRBD1; clone_size: NA; v_call: TRBV2; j_call: TRBJ2-7; cdr3_length: 14; cdr3_nt: TGTGCCAGCAGAGGCGGACAGGCCAACTACGAGCAGTACTTC; cdr3_aa: CASRGGQANYEQYF
d_call: NA; clone_size: NA; v_call: TRBV18; j_call: TRBJ1-1; cdr3_length: 12; cdr3_nt: TGTGCCAGCTCACTGACTACCCTTGAAGCTTTCTTT; cdr3_aa: CASSLTTLEAFF
d_call: NA; clone_size: NA; v_call: TRBV10-3; j_call: TRBJ2-5; cdr3_length: 14; cdr3_nt: TGTGCCATCAGTGGAAGGGGGGCGGGTGAGACCCAGTACTTC; cdr3_aa: CAISGRGAGETQYF
d_call: TRBD2; clone_size: NA; v_call: TRBV7-9; j_call: TRBJ2-3; cdr3_length: 14; cdr3_nt: TGTGCCAGCAGCCATAGCGGGTACACAGATACGCAGTATTTT; cdr3_aa: CASSHSGYTDTQYF
d_call: NA; clone_size: NA; v_call: TRBV5-1; j_call: TRBJ1-3; cdr3_length: 14; cdr3_nt: TGCGCCAGCAGCTTGGCAGGGTTGGGAAACACCATATATTTT; cdr3_aa: CASSLAGLGNTIYF
d_call: NA; clone_size: NA; v_call: TRBV6-1; j_call: TRBJ2-2; cdr3_length: 14; cdr3_nt: TGTGCCAGCAGCCCCAGTGGACAGTCCGGGGAGCTGTTTTTT; cdr3_aa: CASSPSGQSGELFF
d_call: TRBD1; clone_size: NA; v_call: TRBV20-1; j_call: TRBJ2-7; cdr3_length: 11; cdr3_nt: TGCAGTGCGTGGGACAGCTACGAGCAGTACTTC; cdr3_aa: CSAWDSYEQYF
d_call: NA; clone_size: once; v_call: TRBV11-2; j_call: TRBJ2-3; cdr3_length: 14; cdr3_nt: TGTGCCAGCAGCTTTATTTTGCGCGGGGATACGCAGTATTTT; cdr3_aa: CASSFILRGDTQYF
d_call: NA; clone_size: NA; v_call: TRBV4-1; j_call: TRBJ2-3; cdr3_length: 14; cdr3_nt: TGCGCCAGCGGGGATGAACCGGGCACAGATACGCAGTATTTT; cdr3_aa: CASGDEPGTDTQYF
d_call: NA; clone_size: NA; v_call: TRBV7-2; j_call: TRBJ2-1; cdr3_length: 14; cdr3_nt: TGTGCCAGCAGCTTAGACCCCAGGGTCTATGAGCAGTTCTTC; cdr3_aa: CASSLDPRVYEQFF
d_call: TRBD2; clone_size: NA; v_call: TRBV27; j_call: TRBJ2-1; cdr3_length: 15; cdr3_nt: TGTGCCAGCACGTCGCGAGCGGGGATCTACAATGAGCAGTTCTTC; cdr3_aa: CASTSRAGIYNEQFF
d_call: NA; clone_size: NA; v_call: TRBV6-4; j_call: TRBJ1-5; cdr3_length: 12; cdr3_nt: TGTGCCAGCAGTGACATTAGCCAGCCCCAGCATTTT; cdr3_aa: CASSDISQPQHF
d_call: NA; clone_size: NA; v_call: TRBV10-3; j_call: TRBJ1-2; cdr3_length: 13; cdr3_nt: TGTGCCATTAAAGGGGGTGGGAACTATGGCTACACCTTC; cdr3_aa: CAIKGGGNYGYTF